These 13 T cell receptor beta chains were all obtained from the same sample, sequenced in a study of T cell responses to AZD1222 COVID-19 vaccine. Data came from immunoSEQ multiplex PCR; TCRdb stores just in-frame clones and leaves some out. The sample contains around 150,000 clones, 92% of which appear only once. The sequencing here drew on peripheral blood, taken 28 days after the second AZD1222 dose. These receptors were collected from an adult who received the AZD1222 COVID-19 vaccine.

The chain couples TRBV7-2 to TRBJ2-7, with TRBD2 matching 7 bases. The germline CDR1 and CDR2 sequences are SGHTA and FQGNSA. There are 15 residues in the CDR3. J lost 3 bases, V lost 0 bases, and 5 bases had no gene match. The CDR3 sequence is CASSLAWGGLYEQYF. In DNA, the CDR3 is TGTGCCAGCAGCTTAGCGTGGGGAGGGCTCTACGAGCAGTACTTC.

The chain links TRBV20-1 to TRBJ1-6, with D possibly matching TRBD1 (6 bases). Trimming pared 3 bases from V and 9 bases from J, leaving 12 bases between. The CDR3 is made up of 13 amino acids. CDR1 is DFQATT and CDR2 is SNEGSKA in the germline V gene (reference sequence). In nucleotides, the CDR3 is TGCAGTGCTAGTCCCGGGGGCGGTTCACCCCTCCACTTT. As protein: CSASPGGGSPLHF.

This clone was seen only once. The chain employs TRBV5-1 and TRBJ1-1; no firm D call. Germline V gives CDR1 SGHRS, CDR2 YFSETQ. The CDR3 is 15 residues long. V was trimmed by 4 bases and J by 0 bases, leaving 13 bases between them. The CDR3 sequence: CASSIRGLMNTEAFF. Written as DNA, the CDR3 is TGCGCCAGCAGCATCCGGGGTTTAATGAACACTGAAGCTTTCTTT.

The chain couples TRBV11-2 to TRBJ2-5; no clear D. Germline V gene data show CDR1 as SGHAT and CDR2 as FQNNGV. Between the trimmed V and J ends, which lost 6 bases and 4 bases, there was a span of 12 bases. CDR3 size: 13 residues. The CDR3 loop reads CASRPVVIETQYF. CDR3 in DNA: TGTGCCAGCAGACCCGTGGTTATAGAGACCCAGTACTTC.

About this clone itself: The sample has other DNA sequences that encode this CDR3 too. This chain connects TRBV29-1 to TRBJ1-5, with TRBD1 as a possible D gene (6 bases). The CDR3 has 13 residues. Per the germline V gene, CDR1 is SQVTM and CDR2 is ANQGSEA. The V gene lost 5 bases and the J gene lost 1 base, with 9 bases spanning the gap. CDR3 loop: CSVQGTSNQPQHF. The CDR3 DNA follows: TGCAGCGTTCAGGGGACCAGCAATCAGCCCCAGCATTTT. Full variable domain (rest looked up from reference TRBV29-1 and TRBJ1-5): SAVISQKPSRDICQRGTSLTIQCQVDSQVTMMFWYRQQPGQSLTLIATANQGSEATYESGFVIDKFPISRPNLTFSTLTVSNMSPEDSSIYLCSVQGTSNQPQHFGDGTRLSIL.

This clone was seen more than once but under ten times. This rearrangement joins TRBV5-5 to TRBJ1-5; D is uncertain. This CDR3 spans 16 amino acids. Germline-derived CDR1 and CDR2 are SGHKS and YYEKEE (reference sequence). V was trimmed by 3 bases and J by 2 bases, leaving 15 bases between them. CDR3 sequence (DNA): TGTGCCAGCAGCTCCGGTGCCACCGGGGGCAATCAGCCCCAGCATTTT. It yields the protein CASSSGATGGNQPQHF.

The chain carries TRBV18 and TRBJ1-5, with D possibly being TRBD1 (5 bases). This CDR3 is built from 14 residues. V was clipped by 6 bases and J by 5 bases, with 14 bases between them. Germline V gene data show CDR1 as KGHSH and CDR2 as LQKENI. Here the CDR3 reads CASSLREKDQPQHF. CDR3 nucleotides: TGTGCCAGCTCCCTCAGGGAAAAAGATCAGCCCCAGCATTTT.

The V and J genes are TRBV10-2 and TRBJ2-3; 10 nucleotides line up with TRBD2. The ends lost 2 bases at V and 2 bases at J; junction bases unmatched: 7. CDR1 is WSHSY, CDR2 SAAADI, per germline. This CDR3 region has 17 residues. CDR3 sequence reads: CASSEPPAGGPTDTQYF. The DNA of the CDR3 is TGCGCCAGCAGTGAGCCTCCAGCGGGGGGGCCCACAGATACGCAGTATTTT.

The chain joins TRBV7-2 to TRBJ1-2; D might be TRBD1 (6 bases). V was trimmed by 5 bases and J by 2 bases, leaving 9 bases between them. The germline CDR1 and CDR2 sequences are SGHTA and FQGNSA. This CDR3 contains 13 residues. The CDR3 DNA is TGTGCCAGCAGCACGAGGGGGAACTATGGCTACACCTTC. Translating gives CASSTRGNYGYTF.

V gene TRBV6-5 combines with J gene TRBJ1-5; D ambiguous. Trimming removed 7 bases from V and 0 bases from J, with 7 bases in between. The germline gives CDR1 MNHEY, CDR2 SVGAGI. This CDR3 comprises 13 residues. CDR3 in amino acids: CASNAISNQPQHF. CDR3 in DNA: TGTGCCAGCAACGCAATTAGCAATCAGCCCCAGCATTTT.

The chain employs TRBV24-1 and TRBJ2-5; 7 bases line up with TRBD2. Germline CDR1 KGHDR, CDR2 SFDVKD. This CDR3 contains 15 residues. Trimming took 3 bases from V and 5 from J; bases not matched to a gene: 8. As DNA, the CDR3 is TGTGCCACCAGTGATCCCCAGCGGGGCGGTGAGACCCAGTACTTC. Protein sequence: CATSDPQRGGETQYF.

A remark on this clone: Other DNA sequences in this sample translate to the same CDR3. The chain joins TRBV12-3 or TRBV12-4 to TRBJ1-5; D uncertain. The CDR3 consists of 13 residues. V lost 5 bases and J 4 bases, leaving 9 bases between the germline ends. The chain's CDR3 is CASSAGSNQPQHF. In DNA, the CDR3 is TGTGCCAGCAGTGCGGGCTCGAATCAGCCCCAGCATTTT.

This clone was counted only a few times. This chain connects TRBV3-1 (or the pseudogene TRBV3-2) to TRBJ2-1, with D possibly being TRBD1 or TRBD2 (5 bases each). The germline V gene has CDR1 LGHDT and CDR2 YNNKEL (reference sequence). The CDR3 runs 13 residues. V dropped 0 bases and J dropped 16 bases, with 16 bases sitting between them. The CDR3 DNA follows: TGTGCCAGCAGCCAAGAAAGAGGGACCCGGTTTTTCTTC. Protein sequence: CASSQERGTRFFF.